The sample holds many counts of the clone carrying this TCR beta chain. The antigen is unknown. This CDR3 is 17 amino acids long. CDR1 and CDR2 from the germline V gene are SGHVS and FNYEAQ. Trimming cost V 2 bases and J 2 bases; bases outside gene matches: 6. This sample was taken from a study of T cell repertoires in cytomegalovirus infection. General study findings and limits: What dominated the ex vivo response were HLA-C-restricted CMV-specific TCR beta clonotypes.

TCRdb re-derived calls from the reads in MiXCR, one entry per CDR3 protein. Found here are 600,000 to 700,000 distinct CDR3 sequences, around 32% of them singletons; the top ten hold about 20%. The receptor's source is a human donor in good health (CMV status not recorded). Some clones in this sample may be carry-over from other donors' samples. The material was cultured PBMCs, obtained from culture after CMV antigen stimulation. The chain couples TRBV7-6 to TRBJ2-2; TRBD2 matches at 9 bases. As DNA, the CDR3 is TGTGCCAGCAGCTTATACCTAGCGGGGCTAAACACCGGGGAGCTGTTTTTT. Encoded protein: CASSLYLAGLNTGELFF. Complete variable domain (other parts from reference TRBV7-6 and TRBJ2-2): GAGVSQSPRYKVTKRGQDVALRCDPISGHVSLYWYRQALGQGPEFLTYFNYEAQQDKSGLPNDRFSAERPEGSISTLTIQRTEQRDSAMYRCASSLYLAGLNTGELFFGEGSRLTVL.